This note documents a single T cell receptor (beta chain) sequence. Original handling: Amplification from reference gene primers served as the basis for estimated nucleated cell counts. The table came from immunoSEQ multiplex PCR; TCRdb's copy has only in-frame clones and leaves some out. D and trimming come from the DNA, and the V and J calls and clone size come from that table. The table has over 200,000 clones, 88% seen once. V lost 0 bases, J lost 5 bases, and 14 bases lay in between. The CDR3 loop spans 16 amino acids. CDR1 is ENHRY and CDR2 is SYGVKD in the germline V gene. These data belong to a study of blood T cell repertoires in COVID-19. Looking at the study overall: Samples of COVID-19 (acute and convalescent) were obtained from the United States, Italy and Spain.

The genes are TRBV10-3 and TRBJ1-5, with a weak D call TRBD1 (5 bases). Sequencing input: peripheral blood. This TCR was recovered from a woman between 35 and 50 years old who had recovered from COVID-19. CDR3 protein: CAISESAGLTDQPQHF. The DNA of the CDR3 is TGTGCCATCAGTGAGTCCGCAGGGCTAACCGATCAGCCCCAGCATTTT.